Listed here are 21 T cell receptor beta chains from one sample, sequenced in a study of T cells in localized non-small cell lung cancer. Only in-frame clones appear in the TCRdb table, and some are missing; sequencing was by immunoSEQ multiplex PCR. Of some 24,000 clones listed, roughly nine tenths were seen once; the top ten hold approximately 16%. This material consisted of peripheral blood, taken before any cancer treatment. These TCRs come from a man aged 35-75 years with stage III squamous cell lung carcinoma.

This sequence joins TRBV7-9 and TRBJ2-1; the D gene is possibly TRBD1 (6 bases). CDR3 length: 16 amino acids. The germline V gene has CDR1 SEHNR and CDR2 FQNEAQ (reference sequence). Trimming pared 0 bases from V and 2 bases from J, leaving 11 bases between. CDR3: CASSLASQGPYNEQFF. CDR3 DNA sequence: TGTGCCAGCAGCTTAGCGTCACAGGGACCCTACAATGAGCAGTTCTTC.

The chain's CDR3 is CASRATGPNEKLFF. The CDR3, as DNA: TGTGCCAGCAGAGCGACAGGGCCTAATGAAAAACTGTTTTTT. The rearrangement links TRBV6-1 to TRBJ1-4; 7 nucleotides agree with TRBD1. The CDR3 runs 14 residues. V shed 6 bases and J 3 bases; nucleotides not matched to a gene: 4. The V gene's germline CDR1 is MNHNS and CDR2 SASEGT.

The rearrangement uses TRBV9 and TRBJ1-2, with TRBD1 identical over 8 bases. After removal of 0 bases from V and 4 bases from J, the junction contained 5 bases not matched to a gene. The CDR3 loop spans 15 amino acids. The germline gives CDR1 SGDLS, CDR2 YYNGEE. CDR3 sequence (DNA): TGTGCCAGCAGCGTAGGCACAGGGGGAATCTATGGCTACACCTTC. This sequence encodes CASSVGTGGIYGYTF.

The CDR3 bases are TGTGCCAGCATAAGCAGTAGCTTGAAGAGGGCTTTCTTT. This encodes CASISSSLKRAFF. The chain couples TRBV21-1 to TRBJ1-1. TRBV21-1 represents a pseudogene. The CDR3 totals 13 residues.

This chain uses TRBV19 with TRBJ1-2; TRBD1 matches at 10 bases. CDR1 is LNHDA, CDR2 SQIVND, per germline (reference sequence). V was pared by 6 bases and J by 7 bases, with 8 bases of the junction left unmatched. This CDR3 comprises 14 residues. The CDR3 DNA reads as TGTGCCAGTAGCGTGGACAGGGGGATCTCTGGCTACACCTTC. It encodes CASSVDRGISGYTF.

The CDR3 reads CASRGRAAPYNEQFF. CDR3 DNA sequence: TGTGCCAGCAGGGGGAGGGCCGCGCCCTACAATGAGCAGTTCTTC. V gene TRBV27 combines with J gene TRBJ2-1; 7 nucleotides agree with TRBD2. V shed 6 bases and J 2 bases; nucleotides not matched to a gene: 7. Germline V gives CDR1 MNHEY, CDR2 SMNVEV (reference sequence). This CDR3 contains 15 residues.

This rearrangement joins TRBV28 to TRBJ2-7, with D possibly called TRBD1 or TRBD2 (6 bases each). Germline lookup yields CDR1 MDHEN and CDR2 SYDVKM. The CDR3 extends over 15 amino acids. Trimming shortened V by 6 bases and J by 2 bases, and 17 bases separated the two germline ends. CDR3 sequence: CASRVGGPNTYEQYF. The CDR3 nucleotides read TGTGCCAGCAGAGTGGGGGGCCCAAATACCTACGAGCAGTACTTC. The full variable domain, its missing parts supplied by reference TRBV28 and TRBJ2-7, is DVKVTQSSRYLVKRTGEKVFLECVQDMDHENMFWYRQDPGLGLRLIYFSYDVKMKEKGDIPEGYSVSREKKERFSLILESASTNQTSMYLCASRVGGPNTYEQYFGPGTRLTVT.

The V and J genes are TRBV18 and TRBJ2-7; perhaps TRBD2 as D (6 bases). Germline V CDR1 and CDR2: KGHSH, LQKENI. There are 17 residues in the CDR3. The V gene lost 2 bases and the J gene lost 3 bases, with 20 bases spanning the gap. The CDR3 is CASSPNQMGGSSYEQYF. CDR3 sequence (DNA): TGTGCCAGCTCACCAAATCAAATGGGGGGTTCGAGCTACGAGCAGTACTTC.

The rearrangement uses TRBV6-1 and TRBJ1-2; 7 bases align to TRBD1. This CDR3 contains 14 residues. Germline assignment: CDR1 MNHNS and CDR2 SASEGT. J was trimmed by 3 bases and V by 1 base; bases with no gene match: 2. The CDR3 DNA is TGTGCCAGCAGTGAAGTTCAGGGGGACTATGGCTACACCTTC. Its protein product is CASSEVQGDYGYTF.

CDR3 bases: TGTGCTAGTGCCCAAGACAGACCATATCCTTACAATGAGCAGTTCTTC. Translation gives CASAQDRPYPYNEQFF. The J gene is TRBJ2-1, the V gene TRBV12-5; D is perhaps TRBD1 (5 bases). Germline lookup yields CDR1 LGHNT and CDR2 FRNRAP. V lost 7 bases and J 4 bases, leaving 20 bases between the germline ends. The CDR3 runs to 16 residues.

This chain uses TRBV5-4 with TRBJ1-2, with D unclear. Germline CDR1 reads SGHNT; CDR2 reads YYREEE (reference sequence). The CDR3 covers 13 residues. Between the trimmed V and J ends, which lost 0 bases and 4 bases, there was a span of 7 bases. The CDR3 coding sequence is TGTGCCAGCAGCTTGGACAGCTTCTATGGCTACACCTTC. Translation: CASSLDSFYGYTF.

CDR3 region: CASSSRTGANTGELFF. In DNA, the CDR3 is TGTGCCAGCAGCTCCCGGACAGGAGCGAACACCGGGGAGCTGTTTTTT. The V gene is TRBV7-6, the J gene TRBJ2-2, with TRBD1 identical over 7 bases. Germline CDR1 and CDR2: SGHVS and FNYEAQ. Trimming took 4 bases from V and 0 from J; bases not matched to a gene: 5. This CDR3 is built from 16 residues.

The rearrangement uses TRBV2 and TRBJ1-2, with no clear D. CDR1 and CDR2 from the germline V gene are SNHLY and FYNNEI. Deletions cut 1 base from V and 4 bases from J, with 10 bases between. The CDR3 contains 14 residues. Here the CDR3 reads CASSEGGGSYGYTF. For the CDR3, the DNA is TGTGCCAGCAGTGAAGGGGGAGGGAGCTATGGCTACACCTTC. Complete variable domain (other parts from reference TRBV2 and TRBJ1-2): EPEVTQTPSHQVTQMGQEVILRCVPISNHLYFYWYRQILGQKVEFLVSFYNNEISEKSEIFDDQFSVERPDGSNFTLKIRSTKLEDSAMYFCASSEGGGSYGYTFGSGTRLTVV.

The chain uses TRBV7-3 and TRBJ2-1, with TRBD1 matching 7 bases. Germline V CDR1 and CDR2: SGHTA, FQGTGA. This CDR3 spans 16 amino acids. With V trimmed by 5 bases and J by 9 bases, 16 bases remained unmatched. CDR3 amino acids: CASSPRDSRAGGEQFF. CDR3 DNA: TGTGCCAGCAGCCCTCGGGACAGTCGGGCTGGGGGTGAGCAGTTCTTC.

CDR3 bases: TGTGCCAGCAGTCTCGAGGCAGGCAATCAGCCCCAGCATTTT. This codes for CASSLEAGNQPQHF. The V and J genes are TRBV6-1 and TRBJ1-5; D is ambiguous. Trimming stripped 5 bases from V and 2 bases from J, with 10 bases between. CDR1 and CDR2 (germline): MNHNS, SASEGT. The CDR3 covers 14 residues.

The chain recombines TRBV10-3 with TRBJ2-7; D unresolved. V lost 2 bases and J lost 3, with 5 bases in between. CDR3 length: 12 amino acids. CDR1 is ENHRY and CDR2 is SYGVKD in the germline V gene. The CDR3 bases are TGTGCCATCAGTGAGGGTTACTACGAGCAGTACTTC. As protein: CAISEGYYEQYF.

A word on this clone: At one end, the junction sequence differs from germline, possibly due to a read error. The chain employs TRBV20-1 and TRBJ1-4; possibly TRBD1 for D (5 bases). The CDR3 extends over 11 amino acids. Per the germline V gene, CDR1 is DFQATT and CDR2 is SNEGSKA (reference sequence). CDR3 amino acids: CSARDQISGVF. The DNA for the CDR3 is TGCAGTGCTAGAGATCAAATCTCGGGGGTTTTT.

The chain recombines TRBV7-8 with TRBJ2-2, with 10 nucleotides matching TRBD2. With V trimmed by 2 bases and J by 4 bases, 10 bases remained unmatched. The CDR3 length is 18 residues. Germline CDR1 and CDR2: SGHVS and FQNEAQ. CDR3 amino acids: CASSLYLASGGLTGELFF. The CDR3, as DNA: TGTGCCAGCAGCTTATATCTGGCTAGCGGGGGCCTCACCGGGGAGCTGTTTTTT.

This clone was seen only once. The V and J genes are TRBV4-1 and TRBJ2-7; D call uncertain. The CDR3 has 15 amino acids. Germline V gene data show CDR1 as MGHRA and CDR2 as YSYEKL. The V end lost 0 bases, the J end lost 0 bases, and 9 bases lay between the germline ends. The CDR3 protein is CASSQDRASSYEQYF. The CDR3 coding sequence is TGCGCCAGCAGCCAAGATAGGGCGAGCTCCTACGAGCAGTACTTC.

The rearrangement uses TRBV10-1 and TRBJ2-7; D gene uncertain. CDR1 and CDR2 (germline): WNHNN, SYGVQD (reference sequence). The V gene lost 0 bases and the J gene lost 3 bases, with 18 bases spanning the gap. The CDR3 loop spans 17 amino acids. CDR3 region: CASSESMEEAPYYEQYF. The CDR3 DNA sequence: TGCGCCAGCAGTGAGTCGATGGAAGAAGCGCCTTACTACGAGCAGTACTTC.

The chain employs TRBV6-4 and TRBJ2-2; the match to TRBD2 covers 13 bases. The CDR3 extends over 17 amino acids. The germline V gene encodes CDR1 MRHNA and CDR2 SNTAGT. After removal of 6 bases from V and 5 bases from J, the junction contained 9 bases not matched to a gene. CDR3 DNA: TGTGCCAGCAGCCCACTCGGGACTAGCGGGGCTACCGGGGAGCTGTTTTTT. Protein sequence: CASSPLGTSGATGELFF.